This T cell receptor (beta chain) originates from a study of cytomegalovirus exposure and HLA in healthy donors. CDR1 is MNHNS and CDR2 is SASEGT in the germline V gene. The CDR3 sequence is 15 residues long. Trimming took off 5 bases at V and 2 bases at J, with 14 bases between the two ends. Concerning this clone: Its cognate antigen is unknown.

The PCR ran on 60 Vbeta and 13 Jbeta primers. TCRdb's table, derived via immunoSEQ multiplex PCR, lists solely in-frame clones and lacks some. The data show roughly 180,000 clones, roughly 80% seen once. General study results and limits: A prior analysis recorded that most TCR beta V segments were productive about 87% or about 30% of the time. The likely explanation for a cluster of highly shared sequence variants was sequencing artifact. Both high specificity and high sensitivity reportedly marked the classifier's diagnosis of cytomegalovirus status.

The sequence derives from a young woman in good health and CMV-seronegative. The chain couples TRBV6-1 to TRBJ2-3; possible D gene TRBD2, 6 bases. Sequenced sample: PBMCs. CDR3 protein: CASSRGTGSTDTQYF. In DNA, the CDR3 is TGTGCCAGCAGTCGGGGGACCGGCTCCACAGATACGCAGTATTTT.